Listed here is a single TCR beta chain. Antigen unknown. The sample belongs to a study of neoadjuvant anti-PD-1 for oral cavity cancer. In the study overall: Patients without progression got a fourth dose around day 43.

Germline V lookup: CDR1 LNHDA, CDR2 SQIVND (reference sequence). The length of the CDR3 is 16 residues. Trimming removed 5 bases at V and 2 bases at J, with 16 bases between. Blood libraries mostly used around 500 ng genomic DNA, six replicates each. Method: immunoSEQ multiplex PCR; TCRdb's copy keeps in-frame clones and lacks some. This sample has tens of thousands of clones; over 70% occur once, and the top ten carry roughly 3.4%. Study findings and constraints: After neoadjuvant nivolumab, PBMC T cell clonality was significantly higher in non-responders than responders.

The sequenced sample was PBMCs, obtained before nivolumab (anti-PD-1) treatment. This receptor was identified in a person aged 40-85 years with oral cavity squamous cell carcinoma. V and J are TRBV19 and TRBJ1-5; D call uncertain. The CDR3 DNA is TGTGCCAGTAGTGAGCCACCCCGGGCCGGCAATCAGCCCCAGCATTTT. The encoded protein is CASSEPPRAGNQPQHF.